The TCR beta chain under discussion was sequenced for a study of blood T cell repertoires in COVID-19. Study-wide context: Italy, Spain and the United States were the sources of the convalescent and acute COVID-19 samples.

Original processing methods: Estimation of nucleated cell counts was performed using reference gene primer amplification. TCRdb's table, derived via immunoSEQ multiplex PCR, lists solely in-frame clones and lacks some. From that table come the V and J calls and clone size; the DNA was used to work out D and trimming. The table records roughly 260,000 clones, roughly 86% of them present only once. Trimming took off 5 bases at V and 4 bases at J, with 14 bases between the two ends. The CDR3 extends over 15 amino acids. CDR1 and CDR2 from the germline V gene are SGHVS and FQNEAQ. The study drew participants aged about 18 to 89 years from about two dozen US areas. All recovered Cohort 3 donors got two negative PCRs, got clearance, or saw symptom resolution. This clone was detected only once.

This clonotype was sampled from a woman aged 18-29 years who had recovered from COVID-19. The sequencing input was PBMCs or T cells enriched from blood (not recorded which). The chain recombines TRBV7-8 with TRBJ1-4; D unresolved. The CDR3 spells CASSPRPGLNEKLFF. In DNA form, the CDR3 reads TGTGCCAGCAGCCCCAGACCGGGTCTTAATGAAAAACTGTTTTTT. Variable domain in full (rest from reference TRBV7-8 and TRBJ1-4): GAGVSQSPRYKVAKRGQDVALRCDPISGHVSLFWYQQALGQGPEFLTYFQNEAQLDKSGLPSDRFFAERPEGSVSTLKIQRTQQEDSAVYLCASSPRPGLNEKLFFGSGTQLSVL.